This record covers a single TCR beta chain. The data belong to a study of control samples from healthy donors and cancer patients. Here immunoSEQ multiplex PCR was the method, and the copy in TCRdb shows in-frame clones only, minus some. This table holds 70,000 to 90,000 clones, about 94% found once. This CDR3 has 12 residues. Germline V gene sequence: CDR1 SGHDT, CDR2 YYEEEE. V was pared by 2 bases and J by 7 bases, with 8 bases between. Specimen: blood. The chain uses TRBV5-6 and TRBJ2-3; no reliable D call. The receptor's source is a woman in her late teens or twenties in good health. CDR3 region: CASSLGRYTQYF. The CDR3 coding sequence is TGTGCCAGCAGCTTAGGCAGATATACGCAGTATTTT. The entire variable domain, with the rest obtained from reference TRBV5-6 and TRBJ2-3, is as follows: DAGVTQSPTHLIKTRGQQVTLRCSPKSGHDTVSWYQQALGQGPQFIFQYYEEEERQRGNFPDRFSGHQFPNYSSELNVNALLLGDSALYLCASSLGRYTQYFGPGTRLTVL.